This T cell receptor beta chain comes out of a study of cytomegalovirus exposure and HLA in healthy donors. V was pared by 4 bases and J by 0 bases, with 14 bases of the junction left unmatched. CDR1 and CDR2 from the germline V gene are LNHDA and SQIVND (reference sequence). There are 19 residues in the CDR3. Produced via immunoSEQ multiplex PCR; TCRdb's table is partial and in-frame only. The sample consists of tens of thousands of clones, roughly 92% of them appearing once. Study observations and caveats: As was reported, the classifier diagnosed cytomegalovirus status with high specificity and sensitivity.

Turning to this clone: The antigen is undetermined.

Sequenced sample: PBMCs. The chain carries TRBV19 and TRBJ1-3, with 8 nucleotides matching TRBD1. The origin of this receptor is a man younger than 30 in good health and CMV-seropositive. DNA of the CDR3: TGTGCCAGTAGTACCCAGGGACAGGCCCAATTCAACTCTGGAAACACCATATATTTT. Its protein product is CASSTQGQAQFNSGNTIYF. The variable domain in full, completed from reference TRBV19 and TRBJ1-3, reads DGGITQSPKYLFRKEGQNVTLSCEQNLNHDAMYWYRQDPGQGLRLIYYSQIVNDFQKGDIAEGYSVSREKKESFPLTVTSAQKNPTAFYLCASSTQGQAQFNSGNTIYFGEGSWLTVV.